The table lists the clone carrying this TCR beta chain with many counts. The CDR3 has 13 residues. Trimming took 2 bases from V and 5 from J, leaving 10 bases between them. Germline V gene sequence: CDR1 SGHDT, CDR2 YYEEEE. A universal primer binding site was introduced by template switching. The final cDNA contained unique molecular identifiers. TCRdb re-called the 5' RACE reads with MiXCR, one entry per CDR3 protein. Among 270,000 or so distinct CDR3 sequences listed, roughly 8.7% were seen once. The sample originates from a study of identical twins. These data were also reused for a study on yellow fever vaccine responses in identical twins.

The receptor comes from a woman in her late teens or twenties in good health. The chain combines TRBV5-6 with TRBJ1-1, with D uncertain. Sample: CD8+ T cells sorted from blood. Here the CDR3 DNA reads TGTGCCAGCAGCTTAGGATCCGGGACTGAAGCTTTCTTT. Amino acid sequence: CASSLGSGTEAFF.